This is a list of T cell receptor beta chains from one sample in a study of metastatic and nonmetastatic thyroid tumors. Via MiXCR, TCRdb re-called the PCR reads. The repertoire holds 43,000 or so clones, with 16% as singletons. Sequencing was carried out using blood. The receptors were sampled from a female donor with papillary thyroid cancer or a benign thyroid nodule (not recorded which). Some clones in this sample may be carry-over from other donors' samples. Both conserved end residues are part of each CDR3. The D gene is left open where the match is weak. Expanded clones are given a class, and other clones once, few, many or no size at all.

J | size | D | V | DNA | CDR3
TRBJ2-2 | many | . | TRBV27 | TGTGCCAGCAGTTTTAACAGGGCGAACACCGGGGAGCTGTTTTTT | CASSFNRANTGELFF
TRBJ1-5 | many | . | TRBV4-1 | TGCGCCAGCAGCCAAGTGTGGGGGAATCGTCAGCCCCAGCATTTT | CASSQVWGNRQPQHF
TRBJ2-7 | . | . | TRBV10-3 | TGTGCCACCTACACTCCGGCAGGGGTCGAGCAGTACTTC | CATYTPAGVEQYF
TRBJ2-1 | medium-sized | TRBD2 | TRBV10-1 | TGCGCCAGCAGTGACTTAGGACTAGCGGGAGTAAATGAGCAGTTCTTC | CASSDLGLAGVNEQFF
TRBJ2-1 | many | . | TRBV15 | TGTGCCACCAGCAGAGCCTCTAGCTACAATGAGCAGTTCTTC | CATSRASSYNEQFF
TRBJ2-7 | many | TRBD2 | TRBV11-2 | TGTGCCAGCAGCTTAGGCAGGGCCGGGACTAGCGGGAGCTACGAGCAGTACTTC | CASSLGRAGTSGSYEQYF
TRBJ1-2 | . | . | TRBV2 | TGTGCCAGCAGTCAAGACACTGCGGGGAGCTACACCTTC | CASSQDTAGSYTF
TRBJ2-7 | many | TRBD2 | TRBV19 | TGTGCCAGTACGGGGACTAGCGGAACTTTCTCCTACGAGCAGTACTTC | CASTGTSGTFSYEQYF
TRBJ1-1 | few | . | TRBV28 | TGTGCCAGCAGCTCGGGATCTGTACGTACTGAAGCTTTCTTT | CASSSGSVRTEAFF
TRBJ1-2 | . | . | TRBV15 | TGTGCCACCAGCAGAGATACCCAGGCGGGCGGCTACACCTTC | CATSRDTQAGGYTF
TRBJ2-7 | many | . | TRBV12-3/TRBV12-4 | TGTGCCAGCAGTTGGGACTCTGCCAGCTCCTACGAGCAGTACTTC | CASSWDSASSYEQYF
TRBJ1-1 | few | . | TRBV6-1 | TGTGCCAGCAGACCGGTACTGTCCACTGAAGCTTTCTTT | CASRPVLSTEAFF
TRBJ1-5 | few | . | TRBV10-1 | TGCGCCAGCAGTGAGTCGGTCGGTCAACCCCAGCATTTT | CASSESVGQPQHF
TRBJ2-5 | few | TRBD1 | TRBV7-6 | TGTGCCAGCAGCTTAACCAGGACAGGCGGATACCAAGAGACCCAGTACTTC | CASSLTRTGGYQETQYF
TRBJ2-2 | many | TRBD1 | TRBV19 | TGTGCCAGTAGTTCTACAGGGGGCAGCACCGGGGAGCTGTTTTTT | CASSSTGGSTGELFF
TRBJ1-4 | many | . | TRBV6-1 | TGTGCCAGCAGTGAATATATGGGAGGACAAACGGAACGGAATGAAAAACTGTTTTTT | CASSEYMGGQTERNEKLFF
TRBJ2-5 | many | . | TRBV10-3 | TGTGCCATCAGTCTGACGGGCCAAGAGACCCAGTACTTC | CAISLTGQETQYF
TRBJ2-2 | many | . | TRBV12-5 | TGTGCTAGTGGCTGGGGGACCGGGGAGCTGTTTTTT | CASGWGTGELFF
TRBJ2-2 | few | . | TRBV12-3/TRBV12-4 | TGTGCCAGCAGTCCCCGTTTTCGAGGTTCCTCCGGGGAGCTATTTTTT | CASSPRFRGSSGELFF
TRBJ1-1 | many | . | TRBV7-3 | TGTGCCAGCAGCCAGGGACATATGAACACTGAAGCTTTCTTT | CASSQGHMNTEAFF
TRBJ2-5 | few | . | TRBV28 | TGTGCCAGCAGTGGCTGGGGGGGCGCCTTGGGAGATGCCCAGTACTTC | CASSGWGGALGDAQYF
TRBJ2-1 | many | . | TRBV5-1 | TGCGCCAGCAGCCCCAAGGTGTCTAGGGGGGTGGACAATGAGCAGTTCTTC | CASSPKVSRGVDNEQFF
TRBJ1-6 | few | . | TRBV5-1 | TGCGCCAGCAGCTTGGGGCAGGGCGGGGGTAATTCACCCCTCCACTTT | CASSLGQGGGNSPLHF
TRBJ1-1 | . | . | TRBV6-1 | TGTGCCAGCATCGAGACAAGGCTGGGAACTGAAGCTTTCTTC | CASIETRLGTEAFF
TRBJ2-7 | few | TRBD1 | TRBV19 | TGTGCCAGTAGTAACAGGGGGCACGGCGAGCAGTACTTC | CASSNRGHGEQYF
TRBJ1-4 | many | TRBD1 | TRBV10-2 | TGCGCCAGCAGTGAGTCTGGACAGGGGAGTTCAACTAATGAAAAACTGTTTTTT | CASSESGQGSSTNEKLFF
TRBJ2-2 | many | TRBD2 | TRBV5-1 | TGCGCCAGCAGCTCGAGCGGGAGGGTTCCCCCCACCGGGGAGCTGTTTTTT | CASSSSGRVPPTGELFF
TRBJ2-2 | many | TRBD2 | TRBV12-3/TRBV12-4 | TGTGCCAGCTCCCAAAGCGGGAGAGGTCCCGGGGAGCTGTTTTTT | CASSQSGRGPGELFF
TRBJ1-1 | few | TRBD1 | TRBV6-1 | TGTGCCAGCAGCCTAGCCCCAGGGGGCGCAGGCAACACTGAATCTTTCTTT | CASSLAPGGAGNTESFF
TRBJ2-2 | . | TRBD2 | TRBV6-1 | TGTGCCACCGCTTTACTAGCGGGATCCACCGGGGAGCTGTTTTTT | CATALLAGSTGELFF
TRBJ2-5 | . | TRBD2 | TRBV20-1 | TGCAGTGCTAGGGGACTAGCGGGAGCCGGTTCCGCGGAGACCCAGTACTTC | CSARGLAGAGSAETQYF
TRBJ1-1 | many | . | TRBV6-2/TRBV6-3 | TGTGCCAGCAGCCCGGGAGCCGGGGAAGCTTTCTTT | CASSPGAGEAFF
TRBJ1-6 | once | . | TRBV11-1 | TGTGCCAGCAGCGGGGGACAATTCAAGAGCTCCTATAATTCACCCCTCCACTTT | CASSGGQFKSSYNSPLHF
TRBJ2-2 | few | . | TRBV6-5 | TGTGCCAGCAGTTACTTCGAACGAACCGGGGAGCTGTTTTTT | CASSYFERTGELFF
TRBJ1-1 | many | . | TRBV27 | TGTGCCAGCAGTCCCCCTGTGGGGACCCACACTGAAGCTTTCTTT | CASSPPVGTHTEAFF
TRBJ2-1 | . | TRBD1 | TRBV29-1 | TGCAGCGCCCGCGGGACAGGGATGCATGAGCAGTTCTTC | CSARGTGMHEQFF
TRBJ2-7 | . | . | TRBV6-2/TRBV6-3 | TGTGCCAGCAATCCAGGACCCCTCTCCTACGAGCAGTACTTC | CASNPGPLSYEQYF
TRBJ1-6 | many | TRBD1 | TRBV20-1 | TGCAGTGCTAGAGATTGGGGACAGGGGGCCTATGGGTGGGCCCTCCACTTT | CSARDWGQGAYGWALHF
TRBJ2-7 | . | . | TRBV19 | TGTGCCAGTAGTCACTCCTCCTACGAGCAGTACTTC | CASSHSSYEQYF
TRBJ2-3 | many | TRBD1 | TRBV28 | TGTGCCAGCAGTTTTAGGGGGCGGACGACAGATACGCAGTATTTT | CASSFRGRTTDTQYF
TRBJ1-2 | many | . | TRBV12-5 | TGTGCTAGTGGTTTGCAGTATGGCTACACCTTC | CASGLQYGYTF
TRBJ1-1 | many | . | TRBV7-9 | TGTGCCAGCAGCACAACCGGGACACCGAACACTGAAGCTTTCTTT | CASSTTGTPNTEAFF
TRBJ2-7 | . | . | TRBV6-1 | TGTGCCACTGCTAGACCTTCGAGCTCCTACGAGCAGTACTTC | CATARPSSSYEQYF
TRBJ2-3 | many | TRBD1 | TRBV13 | TGTGCCAGCAGCCGGACAGGGGAGACAGATACGCAGTATTTT | CASSRTGETDTQYF
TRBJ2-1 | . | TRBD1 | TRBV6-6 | TGTGCCAGCAGTGACTCGATCGGACAGGGGTCCGATGAGCAGTTCTTC | CASSDSIGQGSDEQFF
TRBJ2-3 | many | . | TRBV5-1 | TGCGCCAGCAGCTTGGGACAGGTCACAGATACGCAGTATTTT | CASSLGQVTDTQYF
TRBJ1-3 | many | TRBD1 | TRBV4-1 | TGCGCCAGCAGCCAGACAACAGGGGACGGAAACACCATATATTTT | CASSQTTGDGNTIYF
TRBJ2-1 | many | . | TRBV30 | TGTGCCTGGAGGGTGAATGAGCAGTTCTTC | CAWRVNEQFF
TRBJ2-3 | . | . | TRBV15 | TGTGCCACCATCAGAGGTCAGGGCACATATACGCAGTATTTT | CATIRGQGTYTQYF
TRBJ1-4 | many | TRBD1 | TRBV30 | TGTGCCTGGAGTAACAGGGGGCGTATTGAAAAACTGTTTTTT | CAWSNRGRIEKLFF
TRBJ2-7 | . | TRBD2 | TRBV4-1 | TGCGCCAGCAGCCAAGCCCCACTAGCGGGACCCTTCCCCGAGCAGTACTTC | CASSQAPLAGPFPEQYF
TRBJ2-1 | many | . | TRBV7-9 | TGTGCCAGCAGCTCAGCACTAGACTCCGACGATGAGCAGTTCTTC | CASSSALDSDDEQFF
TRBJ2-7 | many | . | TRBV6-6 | TGTGCCAGCAGTTATGTGAATCCCTTCCTTTCCGAGCAGTACTTC | CASSYVNPFLSEQYF
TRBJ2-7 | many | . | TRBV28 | TGTGCCAGCAGTTATAGTTTAGGCTTAAGGTCCTACGAGCAGTACTTC | CASSYSLGLRSYEQYF
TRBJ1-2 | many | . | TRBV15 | TGTGCCACCAGCAGAGATTCAACAGGAAACGGCTACACCTTC | CATSRDSTGNGYTF